This T cell receptor (beta chain) was sequenced for a study of T cell responses to AZD1222 COVID-19 vaccine. Sequenced by immunoSEQ multiplex PCR; TCRdb stores in-frame clones only, minus some. The profile shows about 260,000 clones, over 90% of them singletons. The germline V gene has CDR1 SEHNR and CDR2 FQNEAQ (reference sequence). With 6 bases clipped from V and 5 bases from J, the junction kept 5 bases outside the gene matches. The CDR3 contains 14 residues. This material consisted of peripheral blood, taken on day 0 of AZD1222 vaccination. V and J are TRBV7-9 and TRBJ2-7, with 12 bases matching TRBD1. The sequence came from an adult in good health. CDR3 sequence reads: CASSRGQGADEQYF. The CDR3 DNA reads TGTGCCAGCAGTAGGGGACAGGGGGCCGACGAGCAGTACTTC. The full variable domain, its missing parts supplied by reference TRBV7-9 and TRBJ2-7, is DTGVSQNPRHKITKRGQNVTFRCDPISEHNRLYWYRQTLGQGPEFLTYFQNEAQLEKSRLLSDRFSAERPKGSFSTLEIQRTEQGDSAMYLCASSRGQGADEQYFGPGTRLTVT.